This T cell receptor (beta chain) was retrieved from a study of tumor-infiltrating lymphocytes in localized non-small cell lung cancer. TCRdb's copy holds only in-frame clones and misses some; the assay was immunoSEQ multiplex PCR. The sample records about 13,000 clones, 68% being singletons. The CDR3 length is 17 residues. V was shortened by 4 bases and J by 0 bases, with 13 bases between the two germline ends. Germline loops: CDR1 LGHNA, CDR2 YSLEER. The specimen was uninvolved lung tissue not adjacent to the tumor. J is TRBJ2-6 and V is TRBV4-3; TRBD2 is a possible D gene (6 bases). The TCR comes from a human donor with non-small cell lung cancer. The CDR3 here is CASSPGGASSGANVLTF. In DNA form, the CDR3 reads TGCGCCAGCAGCCCCGGGGGAGCCTCCTCTGGGGCCAACGTCCTGACTTTC.